The source of this T cell receptor beta chain is a study of shared clonotypes between healthy human individuals. Study-level results: Across subsets, estimated richness was generally greater for naive than for memory populations. Shared across a few donors were about 4.6% of the naive CD4 clonotypes.

Germline V lookup: CDR1 MDHEN, CDR2 SYDVKM. The CDR3 is 15 amino acids. The V segment lost 4 bases and the J segment 6 bases; nucleotides outside the gene matches: 6. Assay execution proceeded at the deep level. The assay was immunoSEQ multiplex PCR, and TCRdb's table has in-frame clones only and misses some. The table includes 1 million to 1.3 million clones, approximately 78% detected once. Remarks on this clone: The target antigen is unknown.

This TCR was recovered from a young man in good health. Some clones in this sample may be carry-over from other donors' samples. Sequencing input: memory CD4+ T cells from PBMCs. The subset: CD45RA-negative fraction. The chain links TRBV28 to TRBJ2-1; 10 nucleotides line up with TRBD1. For the CDR3, the DNA is TGTGCCAGCAGTTCTGGGACAGGGGCGCCCAATGAGCAGTTCTTC. Its translation: CASSSGTGAPNEQFF.